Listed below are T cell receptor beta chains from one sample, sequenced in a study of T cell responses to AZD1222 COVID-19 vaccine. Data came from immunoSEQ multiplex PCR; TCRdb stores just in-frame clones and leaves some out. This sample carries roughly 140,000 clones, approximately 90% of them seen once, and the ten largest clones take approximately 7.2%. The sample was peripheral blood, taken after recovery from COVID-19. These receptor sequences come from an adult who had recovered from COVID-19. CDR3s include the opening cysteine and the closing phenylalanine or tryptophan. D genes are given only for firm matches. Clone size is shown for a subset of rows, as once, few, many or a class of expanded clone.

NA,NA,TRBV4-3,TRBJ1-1,CASSQEQPMNTEAFF,TGCGCCAGCAGCCAAGAACAGCCTATGAACACTGAAGCTTTCTTT
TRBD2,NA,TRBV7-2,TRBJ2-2,CASSSLSGRRTGELFF,TGTGCCAGCAGCTCTCTTAGCGGGAGAAGGACCGGGGAGCTGTTTTTT
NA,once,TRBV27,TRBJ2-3,CASSLLDSSTDTQYF,TGTGCCAGCAGTTTATTGGACAGCTCCACAGATACGCAGTATTTT
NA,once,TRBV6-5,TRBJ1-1,CATFRGNTEAFF,TGTGCCACCTTCAGGGGGAACACTGAAGCTTTCTTT
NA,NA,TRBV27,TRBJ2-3,CASGSRGPTDTQYF,TGTGCCAGCGGGTCCCGCGGACCAACAGATACGCAGTATTTT
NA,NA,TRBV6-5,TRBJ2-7,CASSYFGGPHEQYF,TGTGCCAGCAGTTACTTTGGGGGGCCCCACGAGCAGTACTTC
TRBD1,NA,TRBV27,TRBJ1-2,CASSFVPGQGNYGYTF,TGTGCCAGCAGTTTCGTACCGGGACAGGGGAACTATGGCTACACCTTC
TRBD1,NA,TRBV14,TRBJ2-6,CASSPLRGLTGGAGANVLTF,TGTGCCAGCAGCCCGTTGAGGGGGTTGACAGGGGGCGCTGGGGCCAACGTCCTGACTTTC
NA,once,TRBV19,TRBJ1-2,CATLPTGNSGYTF,TGTGCCACCCTCCCAACAGGGAACTCTGGCTACACCTTC
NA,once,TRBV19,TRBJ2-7,CASSTPGQGTYEQYF,TGTGCCAGTAGTACCCCGGGGCAGGGAACCTACGAGCAGTACTTC
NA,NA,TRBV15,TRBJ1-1,CATRKQANTEAFF,TGTGCCACCAGGAAACAGGCGAACACTGAAGCTTTCTTT
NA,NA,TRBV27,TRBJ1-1,CASSSPSQGGGTEAFF,TGTGCCAGCAGTTCACCCTCCCAGGGAGGGGGTACTGAAGCTTTCTTT
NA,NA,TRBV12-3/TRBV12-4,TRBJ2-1,CASRLAMNEQFF,TGTGCCAGCAGGCTGGCGATGAATGAGCAGTTCTTC
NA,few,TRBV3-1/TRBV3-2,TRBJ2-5,CASSQLETQYF,TGTGCCAGCAGCCAACTAGAGACCCAGTACTTC
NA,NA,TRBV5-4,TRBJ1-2,CASSLSAKSNYGYTF,TGTGCCAGCAGCTTGTCGGCCAAGTCAAACTATGGCTACACCTTC